The 21 T cell receptor beta chains in this list originate from one sample, sequenced in a study of blood T cells in healthy people across ages. The authors ran a second PCR of 7 to 11 cycles using a sample-barcoded 5' primer and a J-beta primer mix. TCRdb used MiXCR to reprocess the 5' RACE reads, holding one entry per CDR3 protein. The sample holds about 1 million distinct CDR3 sequences; approximately 25% are singletons and the top ten take less than 0.75%. These data also featured in a second study, about T cells of mothers and their children.

Sequencing used blood. Receptors were obtained from a girl aged 2 to 9 in good health.

The chain combines TRBV12-3 or TRBV12-4 with TRBJ2-1; the D gene is possibly TRBD2 (6 bases). The ends were cut back, 6 bases at V and 14 bases at J, with 20 bases in the middle. The CDR3 is 13 residues long. The CDR3 region has the DNA TGTGCCAGCAGCCCCGGAGGGTTTCACGGAAAGTTCTTC. This translates into CASSPGGFHGKFF.

This clonotype was counted many times. The chain links TRBV3-1 to TRBJ1-5; D uncertain. Germline V CDR1 and CDR2: LGHDT, YNNKEL (reference sequence). V was shortened by 2 bases and J by 2 bases, with 4 bases between the two germline ends. This CDR3 has 13 amino acids. The CDR3 region has the DNA TGTGCCAGCAGCCAACGGGGCAATCAGCCCCAGCATTTT. This gives the protein CASSQRGNQPQHF.

The table lists this clonotype with a few counts. CDR3 loop: CSVEDLAGGPKETQYF. DNA of the CDR3: TGCAGCGTTGAAGATTTAGCGGGAGGGCCCAAAGAGACCCAGTACTTC. The chain recombines TRBV29-1 with TRBJ2-5; 11 bases match TRBD2. Unmatched junction bases numbered 6, after V lost 0 bases and J lost 3 bases. The CDR3 has 16 amino acids. Germline V CDR1 and CDR2: SQVTM, ANQGSEA.

This clonotype has a handful of counts. The rearrangement links TRBV20-1 to TRBJ2-7; 9 bases map to TRBD1. CDR1 is DFQATT and CDR2 is SNEGSKA in the germline V gene (reference sequence). The CDR3 sequence is 15 residues long. V was pared by 0 bases and J by 3 bases, with 6 bases of the junction left unmatched. Here the CDR3 reads CSARDWDRAGYEQYF. DNA for the CDR3: TGCAGTGCTAGAGATTGGGACAGGGCGGGCTACGAGCAGTACTTC.

This clonotype was seen a handful of times. The CDR3 coding sequence is TGCAGCGTAATTAGCGGAGCGAACACCGGGGAGCTGTTTTTT. It yields the protein CSVISGANTGELFF. The V gene is TRBV29-1, the J gene TRBJ2-2; possibly TRBD2 for D (6 bases). Trimming took 6 bases from V and 0 from J, leaving 11 bases between them. Germline CDR1 and CDR2: SQVTM and ANQGSEA. CDR3 size: 14 residues.

This chain joins TRBV29-1 and TRBJ1-2; D is perhaps TRBD1 (5 bases). V was trimmed by 7 bases and J by 8 bases, leaving 14 bases between them. This CDR3 is 11 amino acids long. The V gene's germline CDR1 is SQVTM and CDR2 ANQGSEA. CDR3 in DNA: TGCAGCGGTGCAGGGAAGCAGGGCTACACCTTC. Translated: CSGAGKQGYTF. Combining the CDR3 with reference TRBV29-1 and TRBJ1-2 gives the whole variable domain SAVISQKPSRDICQRGTSLTIQCQVDSQVTMMFWYRQQPGQSLTLIATANQGSEATYESGFVIDKFPISRPNLTFSTLTVSNMSPEDSSIYLCSGAGKQGYTFGSGTRLTVV.

A few counts support this clonotype. The chain uses TRBV29-1 and TRBJ1-6, with D unresolved. The length of the CDR3 is 13 residues. Germline V lookup: CDR1 SQVTM, CDR2 ANQGSEA. V gave up 4 bases and J gave up 10 bases, with 14 bases separating them. The CDR3 region is CSVGIDFESPLHF. In nucleotides, the CDR3 is TGCAGCGTTGGAATCGATTTTGAATCACCCCTCCACTTT.

The chain links TRBV10-3 to TRBJ2-2; 7 nucleotides match TRBD2. V dropped 10 bases and J dropped 5; count of bases not matched to a gene: 13. Germline CDR1 and CDR2: ENHRY and SYGVKD. CDR3 length: 15 amino acids. DNA of the CDR3: TGTGCCACCCAAAGGGAGGGTAGAGGAACCGGGGAGCTGTTTTTT. Residues: CATQREGRGTGELFF.

The chain employs TRBV4-2 and TRBJ2-3; D not resolved. The CDR3 runs 16 residues. V was pared by 5 bases and J by 3 bases, with 18 bases between. In germline, CDR1 is LGHNA, CDR2 YNFKEQ. The CDR3 region is CASSLITESATDTQYF. The CDR3 region has the DNA TGTGCCAGCAGCTTAATAACGGAATCCGCGACAGATACGCAGTATTTT.

This rearrangement joins TRBV29-1 to TRBJ1-1; D is uncertain. Germline V gene sequence: CDR1 SQVTM, CDR2 ANQGSEA. CDR3 size: 12 residues. Trimming pared 3 bases from V and 3 bases from J, leaving 8 bases between. DNA of the CDR3: TGCAGCGTTGAGGCGGCCTACACTGAAGCTTTCTTT. The encoded protein is CSVEAAYTEAFF.

This clonotype was counted only a few times. This sequence joins TRBV9 and TRBJ1-3, with D perhaps matching TRBD1 (5 bases). This CDR3 has 17 amino acids. Trimming left V 1 base short and J 0 bases short, with 14 bases between. In germline, CDR1 is SGDLS, CDR2 YYNGEE. The CDR3 is CASSVSGARSSGNTIYF. CDR3 DNA sequence: TGTGCCAGCAGCGTAAGCGGGGCGCGATCCTCTGGAAACACCATATATTTT.

CDR3 loop: CASSIGLAGRKQETQYF. The CDR3 DNA sequence: TGCGCCAGCAGCATCGGACTAGCGGGTCGGAAACAAGAGACCCAGTACTTC. The chain joins TRBV5-1 to TRBJ2-5, with TRBD2 matching 11 bases. Losses at the gene ends were 4 bases for V and 2 bases for J; bases not matched to a gene: 10. The germline gives CDR1 SGHRS, CDR2 YFSETQ. The CDR3 totals 17 residues. Using reference TRBV5-1 and TRBJ2-5 for the parts outside the CDR3, the full variable domain is KAGVTQTPRYLIKTRGQQVTLSCSPISGHRSVSWYQQTPGQGLQFLFEYFSETQRNKGNFPGRFSGRQFSNSRSEMNVSTLELGDSALYLCASSIGLAGRKQETQYFGPGTRLLVL.

CDR3 in amino acids: CASSLELAGGETQYF. The DNA for the CDR3 is TGTGCCAGCAGCTTGGAACTAGCGGGAGGAGAGACCCAGTACTTC. The rearrangement uses TRBV11-2 and TRBJ2-5; 12 nucleotides align to TRBD2. CDR3 length: 15 residues. Germline V gene sequence: CDR1 SGHAT, CDR2 FQNNGV. V gave up 3 bases and J gave up 4 bases; unmatched junction bases: 3.

The rearrangement uses TRBV7-3 and TRBJ2-1; D might be TRBD1 or TRBD2, each matching 6 bases. Trimming pared 1 base from V and 2 bases from J, leaving 9 bases between. The CDR3 is 15 amino acids. Germline assignment: CDR1 SGHTA and CDR2 FQGTGA. The CDR3 DNA reads as TGTGCCAGCAGCTTAAACGGGGGCCCCTACAATGAGCAGTTCTTC. This translates into CASSLNGGPYNEQFF.

The gene calls are TRBV20-1 and TRBJ2-1; D is possibly TRBD1 or TRBD2 (5 bases each). Germline CDR1 is DFQATT and CDR2 is SNEGSKA (reference sequence). This CDR3 spans 17 amino acids. The V end lost 3 bases, the J end lost 0 bases, and 18 bases lay between the germline ends. CDR3 residues: CSASDTTGTNSYNEQFF. In DNA, the CDR3 is TGCAGTGCTAGCGATACGACGGGGACCAACTCCTACAATGAGCAGTTCTTC.

The CDR3 DNA is TGCAGTCTTAAACAGGGAAGCACTGAAGCTTTCTTT. Translating it yields CSLKQGSTEAFF. The chain has TRBV20-1 and TRBJ1-1; the D gene is possibly TRBD1 (6 bases). This CDR3 comprises 12 residues. Germline V gives CDR1 DFQATT, CDR2 SNEGSKA (reference sequence). V shed 8 bases and J shed 4 bases, with 14 bases lying between them.

This clonotype occurred a few times. The V call is TRBV12-3 or TRBV12-4, the J call TRBJ2-1; the match to TRBD2 covers 16 bases. The CDR3 contains 21 residues. With V trimmed by 1 base and J by 4 bases, 13 bases remained unmatched. CDR3 in amino acids: CASSLVNSGLAGGREYNEQFF. The CDR3 DNA is TGTGCCAGCAGTTTAGTCAACTCGGGACTAGCGGGAGGGCGAGAATACAATGAGCAGTTCTTC.

CDR3 nucleotides: TGCAGCGTGGAGGGACAAACACTCGGCTACACCTTC. This sequence encodes CSVEGQTLGYTF. V usage is TRBV29-1 and J usage is TRBJ1-2; D possibly corresponds to TRBD1 (6 bases). V lost 6 bases, J lost 8 bases, and 16 bases lay in between. CDR3 length: 12 residues. Germline CDR1 is SQVTM and CDR2 is ANQGSEA.

In its sample, this clonotype was seen a few times. The rearrangement joins TRBV7-6 to TRBJ2-5; TRBD2 matches 14 bases. Trimming took 4 bases from V and 5 from J; bases not matched to a gene: 9. The germline V gene has CDR1 SGHVS and CDR2 FNYEAQ. CDR3 length: 17 residues. For the CDR3, the DNA is TGTGCCAGCAGCTCCCCGACTAGCGGGGGGGCTGGGGAGACCCAGTACTTC. It codes for CASSSPTSGGAGETQYF. The whole variable domain, remainder taken from reference TRBV7-6 and TRBJ2-5, is GAGVSQSPRYKVTKRGQDVALRCDPISGHVSLYWYRQALGQGPEFLTYFNYEAQQDKSGLPNDRFSAERPEGSISTLTIQRTEQRDSAMYRCASSSPTSGGAGETQYFGPGTRLLVL.

The chain joins TRBV29-1 to TRBJ2-1, with TRBD2 identical over 7 bases. Germline CDR1 is SQVTM and CDR2 is ANQGSEA. The CDR3 spans 14 residues. V lost 3 bases and J lost 2; bases outside the gene matches: 4. The CDR3 DNA reads as TGCAGCGTTGAGTTGCTAGCGGCCTACAATGAGCAGTTCTTC. It encodes CSVELLAAYNEQFF.

Notes on this clonotype: The junction differs from germline at one of its ends, possibly a read error. The CDR3, as DNA: TGTGCGAGCAGGAGAAACAGGGGGCTGGGGACTGAAGCTTTCTTT. Its protein product is CASRRNRGLGTEAFF. The chain combines TRBV6-1 with TRBJ1-1; TRBD1 aligns across 9 bases. CDR3 length equals 15 residues. Germline values: CDR1 MNHNS, CDR2 SASEGT.